This is a list of T cell receptor beta chains from one sample in a study of early T cells in non-severe SARS-CoV-2 infection. TCRdb analysed the 5' RACE reads with MiXCR anew, one entry per CDR3 protein. The sample contains tens of thousands of distinct CDR3 sequences, around 15% of which appear only once. The material sequenced was whole blood. These receptors all come from an adult who was a healthcare worker with PCR-confirmed SARS-CoV-2 infection or an uninfected control (not recorded which). Each CDR3 is given without its conserved first and last residue. The order of the fields is J gene, V gene, CDR3 protein.

J gene: TRBJ1-5; V gene: TRBV12-3/TRBV12-4; CDR3 protein: ASSYRGLLPQH
J gene: TRBJ2-6; V gene: TRBV29-1; CDR3 protein: SGRDSGANVLT
J gene: TRBJ2-1; V gene: TRBV30; CDR3 protein: AWSVGGSYNEQF
J gene: TRBJ2-3; V gene: TRBV16; CDR3 protein: ASALGGGSTDTQY
J gene: TRBJ2-7; V gene: TRBV25-1; CDR3 protein: ASSELELAGGPGEQY
J gene: TRBJ2-5; V gene: TRBV14; CDR3 protein: ASSQVVIAQETQY
J gene: TRBJ1-4; V gene: TRBV5-1; CDR3 protein: ASSPRGGRGEKLF
J gene: TRBJ2-1; V gene: TRBV7-3; CDR3 protein: ASSPGGTSGIEQF
J gene: TRBJ1-5; V gene: TRBV9; CDR3 protein: ASSVDEGNQPQH
J gene: TRBJ2-5; V gene: TRBV4-1; CDR3 protein: ASSQVGRGRETQY
J gene: TRBJ2-3; V gene: TRBV28; CDR3 protein: ASSLISRRPGQNTDTQY
J gene: TRBJ2-7; V gene: TRBV3-1; CDR3 protein: ASSQSQFGEQY
J gene: TRBJ2-7; V gene: TRBV16; CDR3 protein: ASSQSRREQY
J gene: TRBJ1-5; V gene: TRBV7-8; CDR3 protein: ASASRTNSNQPQH
J gene: TRBJ1-4; V gene: TRBV27; CDR3 protein: ASGLRGEKLF
J gene: TRBJ2-1; V gene: TRBV4-1; CDR3 protein: ASSQASGTGGHNEQF
J gene: TRBJ1-4; V gene: TRBV29-1; CDR3 protein: SVKADLNEKLF